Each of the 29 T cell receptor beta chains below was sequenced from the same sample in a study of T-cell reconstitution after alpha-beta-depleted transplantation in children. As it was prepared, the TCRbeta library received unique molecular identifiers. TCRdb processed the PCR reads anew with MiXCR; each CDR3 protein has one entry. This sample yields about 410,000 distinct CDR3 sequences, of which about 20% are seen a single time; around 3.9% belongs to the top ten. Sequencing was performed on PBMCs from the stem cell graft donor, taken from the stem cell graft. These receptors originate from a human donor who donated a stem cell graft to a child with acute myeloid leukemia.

Here the CDR3 reads CASGTSGRHYTDTQYF. As DNA, the CDR3 is TGTGCCAGCGGGACTAGCGGGAGGCACTACACAGATACGCAGTATTTT. The V gene is TRBV2, the J gene TRBJ2-3, with 15 nucleotides matching TRBD2. V shed 8 bases, J shed 2 bases, and the junction held 5 bases outside the gene matches. Germline V gene data show CDR1 as SNHLY and CDR2 as FYNNEI. The length of the CDR3 is 16 residues.

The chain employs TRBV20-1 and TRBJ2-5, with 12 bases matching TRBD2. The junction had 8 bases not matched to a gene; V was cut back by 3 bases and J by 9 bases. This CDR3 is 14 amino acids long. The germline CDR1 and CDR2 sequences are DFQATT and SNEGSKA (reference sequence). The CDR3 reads CSASLLAGGPPQYF. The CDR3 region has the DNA TGCAGTGCTAGCCTCCTAGCGGGAGGGCCCCCCCAGTACTTC.

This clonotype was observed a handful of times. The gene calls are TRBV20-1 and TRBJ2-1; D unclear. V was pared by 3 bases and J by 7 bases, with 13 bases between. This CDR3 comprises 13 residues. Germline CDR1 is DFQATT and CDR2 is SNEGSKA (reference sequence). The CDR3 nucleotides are TGCAGTGCTAGTGGCCTAGTTCGGAATGAGCAGTTCTTC. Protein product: CSASGLVRNEQFF.

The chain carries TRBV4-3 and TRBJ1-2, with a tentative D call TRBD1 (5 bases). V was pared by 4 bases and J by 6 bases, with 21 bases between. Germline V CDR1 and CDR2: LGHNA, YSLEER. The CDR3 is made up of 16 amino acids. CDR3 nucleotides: TGCGCCAGCAGCCGAGAGTTGGGACGGTCCGTTAATGGCTACACCTTC. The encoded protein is CASSRELGRSVNGYTF.

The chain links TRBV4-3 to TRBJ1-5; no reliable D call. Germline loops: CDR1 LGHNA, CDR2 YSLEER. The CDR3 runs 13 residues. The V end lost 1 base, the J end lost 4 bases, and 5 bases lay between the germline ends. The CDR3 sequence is CASSQGRNQPQHF. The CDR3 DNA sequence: TGCGCCAGCAGCCAAGGCAGAAATCAGCCCCAGCATTTT.

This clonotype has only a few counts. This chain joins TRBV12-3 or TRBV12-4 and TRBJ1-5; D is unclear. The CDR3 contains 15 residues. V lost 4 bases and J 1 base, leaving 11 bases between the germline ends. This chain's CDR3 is CASSSGGGSNQPQHF. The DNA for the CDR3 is TGTGCCAGCAGTTCGGGCGGTGGGAGCAATCAGCCCCAGCATTTT.

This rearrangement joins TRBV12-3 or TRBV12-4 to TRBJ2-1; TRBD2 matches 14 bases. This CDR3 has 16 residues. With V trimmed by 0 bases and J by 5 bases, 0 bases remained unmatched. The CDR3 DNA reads TGTGCCAGCAGTTTAGCGGGACTAGCGGGAGACAATGAGCAGTTCTTC. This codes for CASSLAGLAGDNEQFF.

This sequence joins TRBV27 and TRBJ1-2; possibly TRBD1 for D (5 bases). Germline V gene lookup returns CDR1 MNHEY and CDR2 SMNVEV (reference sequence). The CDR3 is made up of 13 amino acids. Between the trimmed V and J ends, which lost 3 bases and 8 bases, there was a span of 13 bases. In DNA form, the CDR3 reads TGTGCCAGCAGTTTGGGTCAGGGATCGGGCTACACCTTC. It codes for CASSLGQGSGYTF.

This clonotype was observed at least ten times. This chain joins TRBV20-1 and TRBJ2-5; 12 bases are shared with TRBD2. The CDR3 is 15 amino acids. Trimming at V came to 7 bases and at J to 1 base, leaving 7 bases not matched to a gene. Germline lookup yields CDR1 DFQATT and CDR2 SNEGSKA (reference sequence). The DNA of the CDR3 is TGCAGTGGCCAAGCTAGCGGGAGGGTCCAAGAGACCCAGTACTTC. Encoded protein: CSGQASGRVQETQYF.

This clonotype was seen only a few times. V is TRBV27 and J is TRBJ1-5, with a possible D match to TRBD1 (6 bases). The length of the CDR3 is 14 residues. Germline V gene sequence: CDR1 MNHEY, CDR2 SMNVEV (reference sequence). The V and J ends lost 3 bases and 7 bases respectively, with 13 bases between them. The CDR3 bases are TGTGCCAGCAGTTTTTCAGGGGCGCGGCAGCCCCAGCATTTT. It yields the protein CASSFSGARQPQHF.

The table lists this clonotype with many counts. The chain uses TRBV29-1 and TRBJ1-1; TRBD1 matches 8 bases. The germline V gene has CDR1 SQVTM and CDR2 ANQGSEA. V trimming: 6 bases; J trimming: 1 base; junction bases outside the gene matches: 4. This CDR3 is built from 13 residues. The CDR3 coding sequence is TGCAGCGTCGGGACAGGTGGGAACACTGAAGCTTTCTTT. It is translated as CSVGTGGNTEAFF.

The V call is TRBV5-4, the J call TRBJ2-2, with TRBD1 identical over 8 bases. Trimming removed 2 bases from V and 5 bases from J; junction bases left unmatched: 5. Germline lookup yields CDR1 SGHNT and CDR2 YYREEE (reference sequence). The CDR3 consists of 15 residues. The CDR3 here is CASSFRTGRTGELFF. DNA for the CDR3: TGTGCCAGCAGCTTTCGGACAGGGAGGACCGGGGAGCTGTTTTTT.

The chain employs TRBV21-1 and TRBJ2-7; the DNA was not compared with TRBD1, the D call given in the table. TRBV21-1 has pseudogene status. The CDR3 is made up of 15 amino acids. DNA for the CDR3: TGTGCCAGCAGCATAACCCGGAGGAAGCAGTACGAGCAGTACTTC. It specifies CASSITRRKQYEQYF.

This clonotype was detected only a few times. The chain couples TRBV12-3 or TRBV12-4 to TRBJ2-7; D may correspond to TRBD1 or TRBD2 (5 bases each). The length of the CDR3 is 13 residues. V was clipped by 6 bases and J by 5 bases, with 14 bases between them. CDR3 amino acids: CASRVRGIDEQYF. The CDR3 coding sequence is TGTGCCAGCAGGGTGAGGGGAATTGACGAGCAGTACTTC.

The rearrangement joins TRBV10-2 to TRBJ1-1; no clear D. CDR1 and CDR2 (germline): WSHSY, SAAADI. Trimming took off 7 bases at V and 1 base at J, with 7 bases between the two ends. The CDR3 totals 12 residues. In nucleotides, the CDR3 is TGCGCCAGCAACAAAGGGAACACTGAAGCTTTCTTT. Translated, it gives CASNKGNTEAFF.

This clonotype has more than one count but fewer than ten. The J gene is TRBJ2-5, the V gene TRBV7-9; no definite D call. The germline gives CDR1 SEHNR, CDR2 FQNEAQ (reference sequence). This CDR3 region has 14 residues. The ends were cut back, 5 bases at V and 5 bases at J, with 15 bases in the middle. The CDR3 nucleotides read TGTGCCAGCAGCCCGACGGGTGTATTGGAGACCCAGTACTTC. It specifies CASSPTGVLETQYF.

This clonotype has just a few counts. The CDR3 DNA follows: TGCAGTGCTATCGGACAGGGGCGGGTAAACAGGGCCAAAAACATTCAGTACTTC. It codes for CSAIGQGRVNRAKNIQYF. The chain recombines TRBV20-1 with TRBJ2-4; 9 bases match TRBD1. The J segment lost 1 base and the V segment lost 4 bases, leaving 14 bases of the junction unmatched. Germline assignment: CDR1 DFQATT and CDR2 SNEGSKA (reference sequence). The CDR3 contains 18 residues.

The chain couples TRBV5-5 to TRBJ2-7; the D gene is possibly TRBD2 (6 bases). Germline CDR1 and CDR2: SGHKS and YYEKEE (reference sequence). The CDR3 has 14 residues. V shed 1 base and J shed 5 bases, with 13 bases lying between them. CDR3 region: CASSLSLWEDEQYF. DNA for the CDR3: TGTGCCAGCAGCTTGTCGCTCTGGGAGGACGAGCAGTACTTC.

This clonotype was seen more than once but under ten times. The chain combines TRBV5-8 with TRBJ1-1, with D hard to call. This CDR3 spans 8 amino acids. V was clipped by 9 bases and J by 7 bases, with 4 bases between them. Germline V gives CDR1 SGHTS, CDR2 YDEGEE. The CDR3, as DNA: TGTGCCACCCATGAAGCTTTCTTT. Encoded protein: CATHEAFF.

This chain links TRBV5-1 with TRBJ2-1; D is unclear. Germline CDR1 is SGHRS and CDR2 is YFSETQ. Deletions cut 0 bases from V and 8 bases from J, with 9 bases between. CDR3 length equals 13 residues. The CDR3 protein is CASSLATWDEQFF. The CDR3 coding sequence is TGCGCCAGCAGCTTGGCGACCTGGGATGAGCAGTTCTTC.

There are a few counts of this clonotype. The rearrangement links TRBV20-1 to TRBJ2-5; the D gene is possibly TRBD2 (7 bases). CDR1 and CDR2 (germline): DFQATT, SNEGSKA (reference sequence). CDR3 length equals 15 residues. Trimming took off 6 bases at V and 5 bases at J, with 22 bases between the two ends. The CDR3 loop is CSAELWGGNFETQYF. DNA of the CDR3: TGCAGTGCCGAGCTTTGGGGGGGCAACTTCGAGACCCAGTACTTC.

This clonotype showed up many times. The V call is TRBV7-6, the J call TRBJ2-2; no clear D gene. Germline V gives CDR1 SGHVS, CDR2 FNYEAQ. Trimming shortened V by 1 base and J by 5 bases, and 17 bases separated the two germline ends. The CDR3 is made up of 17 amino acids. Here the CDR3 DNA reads TGTGCCAGCAGCTTAGACGCTACCTATATACGGACCGGGGAGCTGTTTTTT. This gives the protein CASSLDATYIRTGELFF.

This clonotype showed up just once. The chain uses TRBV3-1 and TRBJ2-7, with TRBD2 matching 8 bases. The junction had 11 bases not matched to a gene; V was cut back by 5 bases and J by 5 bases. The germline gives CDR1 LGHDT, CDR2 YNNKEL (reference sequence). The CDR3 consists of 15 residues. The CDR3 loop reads CASSERRLASDEQYF. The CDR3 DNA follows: TGTGCCAGCAGCGAAAGGAGACTAGCGAGCGACGAGCAGTACTTC.

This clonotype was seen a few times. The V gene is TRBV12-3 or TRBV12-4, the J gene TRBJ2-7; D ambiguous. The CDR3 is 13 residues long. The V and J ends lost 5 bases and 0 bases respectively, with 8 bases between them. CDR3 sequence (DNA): TGTGCCAGCAGTCCTTGGAACTCCTACGAGCAGTACTTC. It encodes CASSPWNSYEQYF.

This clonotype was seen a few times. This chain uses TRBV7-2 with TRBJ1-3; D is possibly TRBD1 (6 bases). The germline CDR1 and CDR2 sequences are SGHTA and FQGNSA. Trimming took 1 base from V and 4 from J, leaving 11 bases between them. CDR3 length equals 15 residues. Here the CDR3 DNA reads TGTGCCAGCAGCTTAGGCAGGGGCTACGGAAACACCATATATTTT. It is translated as CASSLGRGYGNTIYF.

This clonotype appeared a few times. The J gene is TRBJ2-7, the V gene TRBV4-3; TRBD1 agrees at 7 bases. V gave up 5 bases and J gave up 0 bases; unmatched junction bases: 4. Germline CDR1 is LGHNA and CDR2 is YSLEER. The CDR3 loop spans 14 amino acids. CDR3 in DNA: TGCGCCAGCAGCATGGGACAGAGCTCCTACGAGCAGTACTTC. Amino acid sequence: CASSMGQSSYEQYF.

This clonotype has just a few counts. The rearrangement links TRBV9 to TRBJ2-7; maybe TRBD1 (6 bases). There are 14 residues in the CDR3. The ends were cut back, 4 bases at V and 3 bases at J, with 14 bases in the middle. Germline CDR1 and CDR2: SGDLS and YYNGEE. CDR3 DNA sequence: TGTGCCAGCAGCCCAGGGGACCGGTACTACGAGCAGTACTTC. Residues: CASSPGDRYYEQYF.

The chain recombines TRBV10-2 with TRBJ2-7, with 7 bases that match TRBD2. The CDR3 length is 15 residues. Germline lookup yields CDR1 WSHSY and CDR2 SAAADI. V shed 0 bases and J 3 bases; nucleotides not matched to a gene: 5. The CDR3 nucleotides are TGCGCCAGCAGTGAGTCAAGGGGAGGGGTCTACGAGCAGTACTTC. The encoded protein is CASSESRGGVYEQYF.

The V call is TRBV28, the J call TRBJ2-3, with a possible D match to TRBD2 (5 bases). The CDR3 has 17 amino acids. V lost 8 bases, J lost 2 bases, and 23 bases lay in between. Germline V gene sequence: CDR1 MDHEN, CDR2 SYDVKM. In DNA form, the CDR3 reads TGTGCCAGCTCCCCGGTGGGAGACCTATCTCCCACAGATACGCAGTATTTT. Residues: CASSPVGDLSPTDTQYF.